Each of the 22 T cell receptor beta chains below was sequenced from the same sample in a study of blood T cell repertoires in COVID-19. Sequencing used immunoSEQ multiplex PCR; TCRdb keeps in-frame clones, though not all of them. The table records 240,000 or so clones, approximately 85% of them present only once. The sequencing sample was made of peripheral blood. Receptors originate from an older woman with active or convalescent COVID-19.

This chain links TRBV2 with TRBJ1-1, with 9 bases matching TRBD1. V shed 6 bases and J 6 bases; nucleotides not matched to a gene: 8. The length of the CDR3 is 14 residues. Germline CDR1 is SNHLY and CDR2 is FYNNEI. The CDR3: CASRPFGTGPEAFF. CDR3 nucleotide sequence: TGTGCCAGCAGGCCATTTGGGACAGGGCCTGAAGCTTTCTTT.

This clone was counted a single time. V and J are TRBV27 and TRBJ2-2; tentatively, D is TRBD1 (5 bases). Per the germline V gene, CDR1 is MNHEY and CDR2 is SMNVEV (reference sequence). There are 15 residues in the CDR3. Trimming left V 4 bases short and J 6 bases short, with 15 bases between. The CDR3 DNA reads as TGTGCCAGCAGTTCTATCTCCAGGGCGGCCGGGGAGCTGTTTTTT. This translates into CASSSISRAAGELFF.

This clone was recorded a few times. The chain joins TRBV11-2 to TRBJ1-3; 8 bases match TRBD1. The CDR3 consists of 15 residues. Germline lookup yields CDR1 SGHAT and CDR2 FQNNGV. With 5 bases clipped from V and 3 bases from J, the junction kept 6 bases outside the gene matches. The CDR3 region has the DNA TGTGCCAGCAGCGCTGACAGGGGAGGTGGAAACACCATATATTTT. Translated, it gives CASSADRGGGNTIYF.

This clone came up once. The gene calls are TRBV27 and TRBJ2-5; a possible D gene is TRBD1 (6 bases). CDR3 length: 16 amino acids. The germline V and J ends were trimmed by 4 bases and 4 bases, with 19 bases remaining between them. In germline, CDR1 is MNHEY, CDR2 SMNVEV (reference sequence). The CDR3 nucleotides are TGTGCCAGCAGTTCGCTACCGCGGCAGGGGAGAGAGACCCAGTACTTC. Encoded protein: CASSSLPRQGRETQYF.

V gene TRBV6-5 combines with J gene TRBJ1-5; no definite D call. Germline V gene data show CDR1 as MNHEY and CDR2 as SVGAGI. CDR3 length: 13 amino acids. Trimming cost V 8 bases and J 6 bases, with 14 bases left between them. The CDR3 is CASRGLGGQPQHF. The CDR3 bases are TGTGCCAGCCGAGGGCTGGGCGGTCAGCCCCAGCATTTT.

The chain recombines TRBV14 with TRBJ1-4; D ambiguous. CDR1 is SGHDN and CDR2 is FVKESK in the germline V gene. The CDR3 is 12 amino acids. Trimming stripped 3 bases from V and 4 bases from J, with 3 bases between. The CDR3 coding sequence is TGTGCCAGCAGCCACCGTAATGAAAAACTGTTTTTT. Residues: CASSHRNEKLFF.

The chain recombines TRBV10-2 with TRBJ2-1, with TRBD2 as a possible D gene (5 bases). The germline gives CDR1 WSHSY, CDR2 SAAADI. V was trimmed by 3 bases and J by 5 bases, leaving 14 bases between them. This CDR3 spans 15 amino acids. CDR3 in amino acids: CASSDRGPKDNEQFF. CDR3 bases: TGCGCCAGCAGTGATCGGGGTCCTAAAGACAATGAGCAGTTCTTC.

The chain combines TRBV6-5 with TRBJ1-1; 7 bases fit TRBD1. The V and J ends lost 5 bases and 3 bases, in that order; junction bases with no gene match: 6. This CDR3 spans 14 amino acids. Germline assignment: CDR1 MNHEY and CDR2 SVGAGI. CDR3 amino acids: CASSLLDRYTEAFF. CDR3 nucleotides: TGTGCCAGCAGTCTATTGGACAGGTACACTGAAGCTTTCTTT.

The chain uses TRBV2 and TRBJ1-5, with D possibly TRBD1 on 5 matching bases. Germline V lookup: CDR1 SNHLY, CDR2 FYNNEI. This CDR3 comprises 15 residues. Trimming removed 4 bases from V and 6 bases from J, with 16 bases in between. CDR3 nucleotides: TGTGCCAGCAGTGTGGCGGTCGGCGGGGGTCAGCCCCAGCATTTT. It yields the protein CASSVAVGGGQPQHF.

The chain couples TRBV2 to TRBJ2-4; 13 bases agree with TRBD2. The germline CDR1 and CDR2 sequences are SNHLY and FYNNEI. V lost 4 bases to trimming and J lost 4 bases; unmatched junction nucleotides: 4. The CDR3 runs 16 residues. The CDR3 here is CASSVTSGGTKNIQYF. As DNA, the CDR3 is TGTGCCAGCAGTGTGACTAGCGGGGGGACTAAAAACATTCAGTACTTC.

The chain employs TRBV19 and TRBJ2-2; 8 nucleotides align to TRBD2. The germline V gene encodes CDR1 LNHDA and CDR2 SQIVND (reference sequence). There are 15 residues in the CDR3. Trimming removed 7 bases from V and 3 bases from J; junction bases left unmatched: 7. The CDR3 spells CASKTRGAYTGELFF. CDR3 coding DNA: TGTGCCAGTAAAACGCGGGGGGCGTACACCGGGGAGCTGTTTTTT.

V gene TRBV6-2 or TRBV6-3 combines with J gene TRBJ1-1; 9 positions agree with TRBD1. The ends lost 6 bases at V and 6 bases at J; junction bases unmatched: 8. CDR3 length equals 14 residues. The V gene's germline CDR1 is MNHEY and CDR2 SVGEGT. CDR3 loop: CASSEPGQGAEAFF. The CDR3 nucleotides are TGTGCCAGCAGCGAACCGGGACAGGGAGCTGAAGCTTTCTTT.

As to this clone: The sample contains more than one DNA sequence encoding this CDR3. The chain employs TRBV25-1 and TRBJ1-1, with 10 bases lining up with TRBD1. The length of the CDR3 is 13 residues. V lost 7 bases, J lost 4 bases, and 3 bases stayed unmatched. Germline V CDR1 and CDR2: MGHDK, SYGVNS. CDR3 bases: TGTGCCAGCATCAGGACAGGGGGCACTGAAGCTTTCTTT. Amino acid sequence: CASIRTGGTEAFF.

This sequence joins TRBV19 and TRBJ1-5; 7 positions agree with TRBD1. The length of the CDR3 is 15 residues. The germline V gene has CDR1 LNHDA and CDR2 SQIVND (reference sequence). The junction had 8 bases not matched to a gene; V was cut back by 6 bases and J by 3 bases. The CDR3 DNA is TGTGCCAGTAGGCGACAGGGCCGATCCAATCAGCCCCAGCATTTT. Translating gives CASRRQGRSNQPQHF.

The chain uses TRBV3-1 (or the pseudogene TRBV3-2) and TRBJ2-2; D is possibly TRBD2 (5 bases). The CDR3 runs 14 residues. Germline CDR1 reads LGHDT; CDR2 reads YNNKEL (reference sequence). The V end was cut by 6 bases, the J end by 6 bases, with 14 bases between. The CDR3 spells CASRPSGYPGELFF. The CDR3 coding sequence is TGTGCCAGCAGACCCTCGGGGTACCCCGGGGAGCTGTTTTTT.

The J gene is TRBJ1-3, the V gene TRBV30, with D possibly being TRBD1 (6 bases). The V end lost 7 bases, the J end lost 6 bases, and 19 bases lay between the germline ends. Germline V gene sequence: CDR1 GTSNPN, CDR2 SVGIG (reference sequence). This CDR3 region has 14 residues. CDR3 sequence (DNA): TGTGCCTTTTCTACAGGGTCTCTTGCAAACACCATATATTTT. The encoded protein is CAFSTGSLANTIYF.

The chain carries TRBV7-6 and TRBJ2-2; 11 bases align to TRBD1. Per the germline V gene, CDR1 is SGHVS and CDR2 is FNYEAQ. Trimming at V came to 3 bases and at J to 1 base, leaving 1 base not matched to a gene. The CDR3 has 16 residues. CDR3 DNA sequence: TGTGCCAGCAGCTTCGGGACAGGGGGGAACACCGGGGAGCTGTTTTTT. Its protein product is CASSFGTGGNTGELFF.

In the case of this clone: One junction end disagrees with the germline gene, perhaps due to a read error. The V and J genes are TRBV7-7 and TRBJ2-5; 9 bases match TRBD1. The germline gives CDR1 SSHAT, CDR2 FNYEAQ (reference sequence). The CDR3 is 16 residues long. The CDR3 is CASSLTGGGFSETQYF. The CDR3, as DNA: TGTGCTAGCAGCTTGACAGGGGGGGGTTTTTCAGAGACCCAGTACTTC.

This clone was detected once. The rearrangement links TRBV7-9 to TRBJ2-5, with D possibly being TRBD1 (5 bases). The CDR3 covers 15 residues. The germline V gene has CDR1 SEHNR and CDR2 FQNEAQ (reference sequence). With 4 bases removed from V and 1 base from J, the gap between germline ends came to 13 bases. CDR3 loop: CASSSKAGFQETQYF. The CDR3 DNA is TGTGCCAGCAGCTCCAAGGCAGGGTTCCAAGAGACCCAGTACTTC.

The chain combines TRBV6-6 with TRBJ1-5; D perhaps matches TRBD1 (5 bases). The CDR3 sequence is 14 residues long. Germline V gene sequence: CDR1 MNHNY, CDR2 SVGAGI (reference sequence). V lost 5 bases, J lost 4 bases, and 12 bases lay in between. CDR3 residues: CASSPDRPNQPQHF. The CDR3, as DNA: TGTGCCAGCAGTCCCGACAGACCGAATCAGCCCCAGCATTTT.

The rearrangement uses TRBV5-6 and TRBJ2-7; 8 bases match TRBD1. Germline trimming cut 0 bases from V and 7 bases from J; bases unmatched to any gene: 3. Germline values: CDR1 SGHDT, CDR2 YYEEEE. This CDR3 comprises 13 residues. The CDR3 protein is CASSLVQGAEQYF. The CDR3 coding sequence is TGTGCCAGCAGCTTGGTGCAGGGGGCGGAGCAGTACTTC. Filled out from reference TRBV5-6 and TRBJ2-7, the complete variable domain reads DAGVTQSPTHLIKTRGQQVTLRCSPKSGHDTVSWYQQALGQGPQFIFQYYEEEERQRGNFPDRFSGHQFPNYSSELNVNALLLGDSALYLCASSLVQGAEQYFGPGTRLTVT.

The chain joins TRBV19 to TRBJ1-2; perhaps TRBD1 as D (6 bases). The germline gives CDR1 LNHDA, CDR2 SQIVND (reference sequence). The CDR3 has 15 amino acids. V lost 1 base and J 4 bases, leaving 13 bases between the germline ends. CDR3: CASSIAGRGVYGYTF. Here the CDR3 DNA reads TGTGCCAGTAGTATAGCGGGCAGGGGAGTCTATGGCTACACCTTC.